The T cell receptor (beta chain) described here comes from a study of T cell repertoires in cytomegalovirus infection. Whole-study context: Epitope selection comprised recently identified HLA-C-restricted CMV epitopes and well-studied HLA-B-restricted CMV epitopes.

Each CDR3 protein is one row after TCRdb ran MiXCR on the reads. The table shows more than 75,000 distinct CDR3 sequences, with 25% to 30% occurring only once. CDR1 ENHRY and CDR2 SYGVKD come from the germline V gene. The V segment lost 0 bases and the J segment 2 bases; nucleotides outside the gene matches: 10. The CDR3 has 18 amino acids. Note on this clonotype: Antigen unknown.

The clonotype comes from a human donor in good health (CMV status not recorded). Some clones in this sample may be carry-over from other donors' samples. V is TRBV10-3 and J is TRBJ2-7; 10 bases are shared with TRBD2. The specimen was CD8+ T cells from cultured PBMCs, collected from culture after CMV antigen stimulation. Written as DNA, the CDR3 is TGTGCCATCAGTGAGTCTGGGAGCGGGGGGGTGAATACCTACGAGCAGTACTTC. Protein sequence: CAISESGSGGVNTYEQYF.